This section outlines one TCR beta chain sequence together with its context. After removal of 7 bases from V and 7 bases from J, the junction contained 8 bases not matched to a gene. CDR3 length: 15 residues. In germline, CDR1 is SEHNR, CDR2 FQNEAQ (reference sequence). TCRdb re-analysed the RT-PCR reads in MiXCR, keeping a single row per CDR3 protein. Seen here are just under 550,000 distinct CDR3 sequences, approximately 22% observed once, and the top ten hold 2.5% to 3.5%. The sample belongs to a study of response to subunit inactivated influenza vaccine. These data also formed part of another study, on T cells expressing NK-cell markers. That work adds: The cDNA for TCR beta came from 5'RACE template switching with UMIs. Sequencing covered eight donors, seven HCMV-seropositive and one seronegative. It was still unclear whether expanded NKG2C+ T cell clones were HCMV specific.

The chain is built from TRBV7-9 and TRBJ1-6; TRBD1 matches at 9 bases. This specimen consisted of CD4+ T cells sorted from PBMCs, obtained about 13 days after vaccination. The receptor's source is a middle-aged man who received an inactivated influenza vaccine. This CDR3 reads CASNSGDRANSPLHF. The CDR3, as DNA: TGTGCCAGCAACTCCGGGGACAGGGCCAATTCACCCCTCCACTTT. Based on the CDR3 plus reference TRBV7-9 and TRBJ1-6, the full variable domain is DTGVSQNPRHKITKRGQNVTFRCDPISEHNRLYWYRQTLGQGPEFLTYFQNEAQLEKSRLLSDRFSAERPKGSFSTLEIQRTEQGDSAMYLCASNSGDRANSPLHFGNGTRLTVT.